This is a list of T cell receptor beta chains from one sample in a study of metastatic and nonmetastatic thyroid tumors. TCRdb re-clonotyped the PCR reads through MiXCR. The table includes about 35,000 clones, over 25% detected once. Input material: blood. The receptors shown here come from a female donor with papillary thyroid cancer or a benign thyroid nodule (not recorded which). Some clones in this sample may be carry-over from other donors' samples. The CDR3 runs from the conserved cysteine through the conserved F or W. The D gene is left open where the match is weak. Rows may omit the clone size; those that give it use once, few, many or a size class.

J | V | D | size | DNA | CDR3
TRBJ1-2 | TRBV28 | - | many | TGTGCCAGCAGTTTATCGGGGCTCTATGGCTACACCTTC | CASSLSGLYGYTF
TRBJ2-5 | TRBV28 | TRBD1 | - | TGTGCCATTCACAGGGGGCAGGGGACCCAGTACTTC | CAIHRGQGTQYF
TRBJ2-1 | TRBV27 | - | - | TGTGCCAGCAGTTATCCGGGAAAGGGGGACGATGAGCAGTTCTTC | CASSYPGKGDDEQFF
TRBJ2-7 | TRBV11-2 | - | many | TGTGCCAGCAGCGAGGTGGGGGACGGGGAGCAGTACTTC | CASSEVGDGEQYF
TRBJ2-3 | TRBV11-3 | - | - | TGTGCCAGCAGCCCAGGGGTAGCCAACTCAGATACGCAGTATTTT | CASSPGVANSDTQYF
TRBJ1-5 | TRBV30 | - | - | TGTGCCTGGTCCCCAGGGAAAATACGTCGATCTTATAGCAATCAGCCCCAGCATTTT | CAWSPGKIRRSYSNQPQHF
TRBJ2-1 | TRBV5-6 | TRBD1 | many | TGTGCCAGCAGCTTGGGTCTTGAGGGGGCTCAGTTCTTC | CASSLGLEGAQFF
TRBJ1-1 | TRBV18 | - | - | TGTGCCAGCTCCCCGATACCGGGACGCTCGACTGAAGCTTTCTTT | CASSPIPGRSTEAFF
TRBJ2-1 | TRBV6-1 | TRBD2 | medium-sized | TGTGCCAGCAGGCCAGGGACTAGCTTGCATGAGCAGTTCTTC | CASRPGTSLHEQFF
TRBJ2-3 | TRBV6-1 | - | few | TGTGCCAGCAGCCAGGGGTCATATACTCAGTATTTT | CASSQGSYTQYF
TRBJ1-6 | TRBV12-3/TRBV12-4 | - | medium-sized | TGTGCCAGCAGTTTCATGGGCGATAATTCACCCCTCCACTTT | CASSFMGDNSPLHF
TRBJ2-7 | TRBV4-2 | - | - | TGTGCCAGCAGCCAAGGAGGTGGGGGGGCCCACGAGCAGTACTTC | CASSQGGGGAHEQYF
TRBJ2-1 | TRBV6-1 | TRBD2 | few | TGTGCCAGCCGTGAACTAGCGGGGGGCTTCAATGAGCAGTTCTTC | CASRELAGGFNEQFF
TRBJ1-1 | TRBV11-2 | - | many | TGTGCCAGCAGCTTAGTAGTGGGGACTGAAGCTTTCTTT | CASSLVVGTEAFF
TRBJ1-2 | TRBV6-5 | - | - | TGCGCCAGCAGTTATAGGGAGCGGAGGTGCTACACCTTC | CASSYRERRCYTF